These 26 T cell receptor beta chains were all obtained from the same sample, sequenced in a study of cytomegalovirus exposure and HLA in healthy donors. Amplification used 60 Vbeta primers and 13 Jbeta primers. Only in-frame clones appear in the TCRdb table, and some are missing; sequencing was by immunoSEQ multiplex PCR. The table includes 80,000 or so clones, approximately 75% detected once. Sequences were obtained from PBMCs. The receptor set was obtained from a woman aged 40 to 55 in good health and CMV-seronegative.

The sample holds a few counts of this clone. The rearrangement links TRBV7-2 to TRBJ2-3; a possible D gene is TRBD2 (6 bases). This CDR3 spans 16 amino acids. V was cut by 2 bases and J by 0 bases, with 12 bases left in between. Germline V lookup: CDR1 SGHTA, CDR2 FQGNSA. CDR3 protein: CASSLLGGLSTDTQYF. CDR3 nucleotide sequence: TGTGCCAGCAGCTTACTCGGGGGTCTTAGCACAGATACGCAGTATTTT. The variable domain in full, with the rest retrieved from reference TRBV7-2 and TRBJ2-3, is GAGVSQSPSNKVTEKGKDVELRCDPISGHTALYWYRQSLGQGLEFLIYFQGNSAPDKSGLPSDRFSAERTGGSVSTLTIQRTQQEDSAVYLCASSLLGGLSTDTQYFGPGTRLTVL.

CDR3 sequence (DNA): TGTGCCAGCAGCCCCTCATCAGGGCTAGTAACCTACAATGAGCAGTTCTTC. It specifies CASSPSSGLVTYNEQFF. J is TRBJ2-1 and V is TRBV28, with TRBD1 as a possible D gene (5 bases). There are 17 residues in the CDR3. With 6 bases removed from V and 2 bases from J, the gap between germline ends came to 20 bases. The germline gives CDR1 MDHEN, CDR2 SYDVKM. The whole variable domain, filled in from reference TRBV28 and TRBJ2-1, reads DVKVTQSSRYLVKRTGEKVFLECVQDMDHENMFWYRQDPGLGLRLIYFSYDVKMKEKGDIPEGYSVSREKKERFSLILESASTNQTSMYLCASSPSSGLVTYNEQFFGPGTRLTVL.

CDR3 nucleotide sequence: TGTGCCAGCAAGATTGAGGCTAGCGGGAGGCGCGAGCAGTACTTC. Its translation is CASKIEASGRREQYF. The gene calls are TRBV7-2 and TRBJ2-7; 11 bases line up with TRBD2. Per the germline V gene, CDR1 is SGHTA and CDR2 is FQGNSA. This CDR3 has 15 residues. Losses at the gene ends were 7 bases for V and 6 bases for J; bases not matched to a gene: 11.

About this clone: An end of the junction differs from the germline gene, which may be a read error. V is TRBV5-6 and J is TRBJ2-7, with D hard to call. Germline CDR1 SGHDT, CDR2 YYEEEE. The CDR3 runs 15 residues. The CDR3 protein is CASSLVLSVSHEQYF. The CDR3 nucleotides are TGTGCCAGCAGCTTGGTCCTAAGCGTCTCCCACGAGCAGTACTTC.

The CDR3 nucleotides are TGTGCCAGTAGTTTCACCTCCGGGACTACTACCAAAAACATTCAGTACTTC. Its translation: CASSFTSGTTTKNIQYF. The chain recombines TRBV19 with TRBJ2-4; TRBD2 matches 7 bases. In germline, CDR1 is LNHDA, CDR2 SQIVND (reference sequence). J was trimmed by 2 bases and V by 5 bases; bases with no gene match: 12. The CDR3 runs 17 residues. Using reference TRBV19 and TRBJ2-4 for the parts outside the CDR3, the full variable domain is DGGITQSPKYLFRKEGQNVTLSCEQNLNHDAMYWYRQDPGQGLRLIYYSQIVNDFQKGDIAEGYSVSREKKESFPLTVTSAQKNPTAFYLCASSFTSGTTTKNIQYFGAGTRLSVL.

The gene calls are TRBV19 and TRBJ1-5, with 7 bases that match TRBD1. Germline CDR1 is LNHDA and CDR2 is SQIVND (reference sequence). This CDR3 is 14 amino acids long. With 7 bases clipped from V and 6 bases from J, the junction kept 9 bases outside the gene matches. The CDR3 loop is CASNQQGKAQPQHF. DNA of the CDR3: TGTGCCAGTAATCAACAGGGGAAGGCTCAGCCCCAGCATTTT.

The chain links TRBV5-1 to TRBJ2-5; 7 bases match TRBD1. With V trimmed by 4 bases and J by 5 bases, 14 bases remained unmatched. The germline V gene encodes CDR1 SGHRS and CDR2 YFSETQ. The CDR3 runs 16 residues. CDR3 amino acids: CASSIEGTGVLETQYF. CDR3 coding DNA: TGCGCCAGCAGCATTGAGGGTACAGGGGTTTTGGAGACCCAGTACTTC. Using reference TRBV5-1 and TRBJ2-5 for the parts outside the CDR3, the full variable domain is KAGVTQTPRYLIKTRGQQVTLSCSPISGHRSVSWYQQTPGQGLQFLFEYFSETQRNKGNFPGRFSGRQFSNSRSEMNVSTLELGDSALYLCASSIEGTGVLETQYFGPGTRLLVL.

CDR3 bases: TGTGCCAGCTCACCACTCAGGGATAACTATGGCTACACCTTC. Amino acid sequence: CASSPLRDNYGYTF. The rearrangement uses TRBV18 and TRBJ1-2; TRBD1 might be the D (5 bases). Germline assignment: CDR1 KGHSH and CDR2 LQKENI. V shed 1 base and J shed 1 base, with 7 bases lying between them. This CDR3 has 14 residues.

The chain carries TRBV18 and TRBJ2-5; 9 positions match TRBD2. Trimming cost V 4 bases and J 4 bases; bases outside gene matches: 4. The CDR3 covers 14 residues. Germline loops: CDR1 KGHSH, CDR2 LQKENI. CDR3 DNA sequence: TGTGCCAGCTCACAGCTAGCGGGACTAGAGACCCAGTACTTC. It translates to CASSQLAGLETQYF.

This clone was picked up one time. The gene calls are TRBV5-1 and TRBJ2-2; a weak D match, TRBD1 (5 bases). V was pared by 2 bases and J by 5 bases, with 13 bases between. CDR3 length: 15 residues. Looked up from germline, CDR1 is SGHRS and CDR2 is YFSETQ. The CDR3 nucleotides are TGCGCCAGCAGCTTCGCCGATCCAGGGACCGGGGAGCTGTTTTTT. Translation gives CASSFADPGTGELFF.

The genes are TRBV15 and TRBJ2-5; D may be TRBD2 (6 bases). The V end lost 0 bases, the J end lost 2 bases, and 7 bases lay between the germline ends. Looked up from germline, CDR1 is LNHNV and CDR2 is YYDKDF (reference sequence). The CDR3 consists of 14 residues. CDR3: CATSRDGTQETQYF. CDR3 sequence (DNA): TGTGCCACCAGCAGAGATGGGACTCAAGAGACCCAGTACTTC.

V is TRBV28 and J is TRBJ2-5; 7 bases agree with TRBD1. V lost 5 bases and J lost 1; bases outside the gene matches: 7. The germline CDR1 and CDR2 sequences are MDHEN and SYDVKM. CDR3 size: 15 residues. CDR3 sequence: CASSPPGQIQETQYF. The CDR3 DNA reads TGTGCCAGCAGTCCCCCGGGACAGATCCAAGAGACCCAGTACTTC.

There are a few counts of this clone. V usage is TRBV5-6 and J usage is TRBJ1-1; 7 bases are a match to TRBD1. The junction had 4 bases not matched to a gene; V was cut back by 1 base and J by 4 bases. This CDR3 region has 14 residues. Germline V gene sequence: CDR1 SGHDT, CDR2 YYEEEE. CDR3 in amino acids: CASSLRQGTTEAFF. CDR3 coding DNA: TGTGCCAGCAGCTTGCGACAGGGAACCACTGAAGCTTTCTTT.

The chain couples TRBV7-2 to TRBJ2-1; 11 bases are a match to TRBD2. J gave up 2 bases and V 5 bases, and 5 bases lay outside the gene matches. Looked up from germline, CDR1 is SGHTA and CDR2 is FQGNSA. This CDR3 has 16 amino acids. The CDR3 DNA reads TGTGCCAGCAGCACGGGACTAGCGGACACCTACAATGAGCAGTTCTTC. Its translation: CASSTGLADTYNEQFF.

The J gene is TRBJ1-2, the V gene TRBV28; 9 nucleotides line up with TRBD1. Germline loops: CDR1 MDHEN, CDR2 SYDVKM. V lost 3 bases, J lost 2 bases, and 4 bases stayed unmatched. The CDR3 runs 15 residues. The CDR3 sequence: CASSFGTGWNYGYTF. The CDR3 region has the DNA TGTGCCAGCAGTTTCGGGACAGGGTGGAACTATGGCTACACCTTC.

This clone has just one count. This sequence joins TRBV19 and TRBJ2-1, with D possibly matching TRBD1 (5 bases). The CDR3 covers 13 residues. Per germline, CDR1 LNHDA and CDR2 SQIVND (reference sequence). The V end lost 6 bases, the J end lost 3 bases, and 9 bases lay between the germline ends. The CDR3: CASRGQGYNEQFF. CDR3 DNA: TGTGCCAGTAGAGGGCAGGGCTACAATGAGCAGTTCTTC.

This clone was recorded only once. This chain links TRBV11-3 with TRBJ2-3, with 11 bases aligning to TRBD2. The germline CDR1 and CDR2 sequences are SGHNT and YENEEA. V lost 5 bases and J lost 2; bases outside the gene matches: 6. The CDR3 contains 16 residues. CDR3 region: CASSPGTSGYTDTQYF. CDR3 nucleotides: TGTGCCAGCAGCCCCGGGACTAGCGGATACACAGATACGCAGTATTTT. Complete variable domain (other parts from reference TRBV11-3 and TRBJ2-3): EAGVVQSPRYKIIEKKQPVAFWCNPISGHNTLYWYLQNLGQGPELLIRYENEEAVDDSQLPKDRFSAERLKGVDSTLKIQPAELGDSAVYLCASSPGTSGYTDTQYFGPGTRLTVL.

This chain joins TRBV10-1 and TRBJ2-2; D uncertain. CDR1 and CDR2 (germline): WNHNN, SYGVQD (reference sequence). V lost 3 bases, J lost 1 base, and 6 bases lay in between. The CDR3 contains 14 residues. The CDR3 here is CASSEQRNTGELFF. CDR3 in DNA: TGCGCCAGCAGTGAACAGAGGAACACCGGGGAGCTGTTTTTT.

The table lists this clone with a few counts. V usage is TRBV29-1 and J usage is TRBJ2-5; 11 nucleotides match TRBD2. The V gene's germline CDR1 is SQVTM and CDR2 ANQGSEA. This CDR3 region has 15 residues. Trimming removed 4 bases from V and 2 bases from J; junction bases left unmatched: 6. The CDR3 DNA reads as TGCAGCGTTGCCTCTAGCGGGAGGCATCAAGAGACCCAGTACTTC. This translates into CSVASSGRHQETQYF. Together with reference TRBV29-1 and TRBJ2-5, the CDR3 gives the full variable domain: SAVISQKPSRDICQRGTSLTIQCQVDSQVTMMFWYRQQPGQSLTLIATANQGSEATYESGFVIDKFPISRPNLTFSTLTVSNMSPEDSSIYLCSVASSGRHQETQYFGPGTRLLVL.

The chain carries TRBV2 and TRBJ2-2, with D perhaps TRBD2 (8 bases). The germline V gene encodes CDR1 SNHLY and CDR2 FYNNEI. This CDR3 has 15 amino acids. Between the trimmed V and J ends, which lost 6 bases and 4 bases, there was a span of 15 bases. CDR3 DNA sequence: TGTGCCAGCAGGAGGGGGCTAGCGGGCACCGGGGAGCTGTTTTTT. This encodes CASRRGLAGTGELFF.

Only a few counts were recorded for this clone. The genes are TRBV6-4 and TRBJ2-3; D may be TRBD2 (5 bases). The CDR3 loop spans 15 amino acids. CDR1 and CDR2 from the germline V gene are MRHNA and SNTAGT. V was trimmed by 0 bases and J by 6 bases, leaving 13 bases between them. The CDR3 bases are TGTGCCAGCAGTGACTCGACCGAGGGCAAGGATACGCAGTATTTT. It codes for CASSDSTEGKDTQYF.

The chain carries TRBV13 and TRBJ2-6; tentatively, D is TRBD1 (6 bases). Germline V gene sequence: CDR1 PRHDT, CDR2 FYEKMQ (reference sequence). This CDR3 contains 15 residues. Trimming removed 9 bases at V and 0 bases at J, with 12 bases between. CDR3 in DNA: TGTGCCAGTTCAACAGGGATCTCTGGGGCCAACGTCCTGACTTTC. Protein sequence: CASSTGISGANVLTF.

The J gene is TRBJ2-1, the V gene TRBV25-1; no reliable D call. V was clipped by 3 bases and J by 1 base, with 16 bases between them. Germline values: CDR1 MGHDK, CDR2 SYGVNS. The CDR3 covers 17 residues. CDR3 in amino acids: CASSDARFRVSYNEQFF. The CDR3 nucleotides are TGTGCCAGCAGTGACGCACGGTTTCGGGTTTCCTACAATGAGCAGTTCTTC. The variable domain in full, with the rest retrieved from reference TRBV25-1 and TRBJ2-1, is EADIYQTPRYLVIGTGKKITLECSQTMGHDKMYWYQQDPGMELHLIHYSYGVNSTEKGDLSSESTVSRIRTEHFPLTLESARPSHTSQYLCASSDARFRVSYNEQFFGPGTRLTVL.

The rearrangement joins TRBV7-2 to TRBJ2-7, with a possible D match to TRBD2 (6 bases). CDR3 length equals 16 residues. Germline V gene sequence: CDR1 SGHTA, CDR2 FQGNSA. V shed 3 bases and J shed 4 bases, with 19 bases lying between them. CDR3 coding DNA: TGTGCCAGCAGCTTGGGCCTCGGGAGACCCCCATACGAGCAGTACTTC. Its translation is CASSLGLGRPPYEQYF.

The chain employs TRBV5-4 and TRBJ2-1; 8 positions agree with TRBD1. Germline-derived CDR1 and CDR2 are SGHNT and YYREEE (reference sequence). The V and J ends lost 4 bases and 3 bases, in that order; junction bases with no gene match: 9. The CDR3 has 16 residues. The CDR3 protein is CASSDPTGVYYNEQFF. DNA of the CDR3: TGTGCCAGCAGCGACCCGACAGGGGTCTACTACAATGAGCAGTTCTTC.

The chain combines TRBV21-1 with TRBJ1-5; the D segment call TRBD1 is taken from the table without a DNA check. TRBV21-1 is labeled a pseudogene. The CDR3 consists of 15 residues. CDR3 residues: CASSKAGGLEGPQHF. The CDR3 nucleotides read TGTGCCAGCAGCAAGGCAGGGGGGCTTGAGGGACCCCAGCATTTT.